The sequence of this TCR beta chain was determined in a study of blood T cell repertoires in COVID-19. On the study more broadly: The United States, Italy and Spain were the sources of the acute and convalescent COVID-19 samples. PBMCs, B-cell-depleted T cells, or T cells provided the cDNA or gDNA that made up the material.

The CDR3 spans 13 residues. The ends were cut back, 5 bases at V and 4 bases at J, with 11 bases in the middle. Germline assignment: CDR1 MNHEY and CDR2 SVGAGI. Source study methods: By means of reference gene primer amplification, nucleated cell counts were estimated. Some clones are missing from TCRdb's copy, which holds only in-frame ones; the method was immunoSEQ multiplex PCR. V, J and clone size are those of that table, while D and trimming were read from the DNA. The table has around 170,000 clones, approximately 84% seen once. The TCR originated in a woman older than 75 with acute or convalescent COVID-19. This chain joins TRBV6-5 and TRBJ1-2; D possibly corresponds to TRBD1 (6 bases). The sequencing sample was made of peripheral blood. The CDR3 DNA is TGTGCCAGCAGTCAGGACAGCCCCTATGGCTACACCTTC. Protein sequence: CASSQDSPYGYTF.